This TCR beta chain originates from a study of blood T cell repertoires in COVID-19. Turning to the study itself: Acute and convalescent COVID-19 specimens originated in the United States, Italy and Spain.

As processed by the authors: Nucleated cell number was recorded as an estimate derived from reference gene primer amplification. Some clones are missing from TCRdb's copy, which holds only in-frame ones; the method was immunoSEQ multiplex PCR. V, J and clone size are those of that table, while D and trimming were read from the DNA. In the table there are over 130,000 clones, 65% to 85% of which are singletons. This CDR3 is built from 14 residues. V lost 2 bases, J lost 3 bases, and 4 bases stayed unmatched. Germline V CDR1 and CDR2: SGHDT, YYEEEE. This sequence originates from a human donor in a cohort sampled during active COVID-19. The sequenced material came from peripheral blood. This chain links TRBV5-6 with TRBJ2-7; 8 bases are a match to TRBD1. The CDR3: CASSFGRGLYEQYF. Written as DNA, the CDR3 is TGTGCCAGCAGCTTCGGCAGGGGGCTCTACGAGCAGTACTTC.